This T cell receptor (beta chain) was found in a study of cytomegalovirus exposure and HLA in healthy donors (dated by TCRdb to about 2017). Regarding the study in general: In an earlier analysis of roughly 500 of the donors, 250 to 350 Gb of sequence data and just under 120 million unique TCR beta sequences from about 179 million T cells were reported. Along with the approximately 700-subject first cohort, a separate validation cohort of approximately 110 different subjects was used. In a later analysis, previously published TCR beta repertoires from 550 to 700 donors were re-analyzed and high-resolution HLA genotyping was added so that TCR occurrence patterns could be studied. Genome-wide SNP genotypes for about 55% of the roughly 670 donors were used in a later genetic analysis, which treated that subset as a discovery cohort. To predict cytomegalovirus infection status, the study combined high-throughput TCR immunosequencing, statistical association of individual TCRs with disease status, and machine learning. In an earlier analysis of 587 of the donors, high-throughput TCR beta sequencing was used to judge whether each TCR beta V gene segment behaved as functional or pseudogenic. Donor age, sex, ethnicity and CMV serostatus were collected together with the repertoire data. The aim of the study was to test whether cataloging public T cell receptors could identify signatures of past pathogen exposure. Typing coverage varied by locus: roughly 620-640 donors for A, B, C, DRB1 and DQB1; around 560 for DQA1; about 570 for DPA1; some 470 for DPB1. Among about 370 genotyped donors of the cohort, an average of approximately 200,000 unique TCR beta nucleotide sequences was sequenced per donor, of which 15% to 20% were non-productive. A few DR-DQ haplotypes were treated as single units for association and clustering because of strong linkage in the cohort. Every discovery cohort repertoire had been produced on one sequencing platform. Both class I and class II loci were covered by HLA typing, at four-digit resolution. The study used immunosequencing to profile the T cell repertoires of approximately 640 subjects and linked those repertoires to cytomegalovirus serostatus. Rather than using new phenotypic data, the later analysis identified candidate immune exposures from TCR beta sequences and from how often those sequences occurred across donors. Of the 300 to 500 genotyped donors, roughly 80% were placed in the genetic ancestry cluster associated with self-reported Caucasian donors. An early release that covered about 640 HLA-typed donors contained about 300 gigabases of sequencing data and around 80 million unique TCR sequences. General conclusions and limits of the study: In vitro tests confirmed that a few of the cytomegalovirus-associated TCR beta chains recognize cytomegalovirus antigens. In a later analysis, several top co-occurrence clusters were reported to appear linked to parvovirus B19, influenza, CMV and Epstein-Barr virus. In this cohort, only TCR beta chains were sequenced, and detectable features were limited by the absence of alpha or paired-chain data. A total of 164 TCR beta chains were listed by the study as associated with cytomegalovirus. A later analysis found that most CMV-associated TCR beta chains appeared HLA-restricted, with HLA associations seemingly driven largely by CMV exposure. While some public TCRs were present in many individuals, most TCR sequences turned up only very rarely across donors. The presence/absence analyses assumed that sequencing depth was roughly uniform across donors, and that assumption may not be true. In a later analysis, HLA-associated TCR beta chains showed more clonal expansion and lower generation probabilities than non-associated chains that were equally common. In a later analysis, TCR association rates were found to vary across HLA loci, with the most associated TCRs seen for DRB1 alleles and the fewest for HLA-C alleles. Because the 87-base-pair reads could not distinguish some IMGT-functional V segments, including TRBV6-2 and TRBV6-3, those segments were excluded. Because counts were too low, approximately 15 rarely observed V segments, including chromosome 9 orphons, were excluded from the earlier analysis of 500 to 700 of the donors. Assigning TCR associations to individual alleles was difficult when HLA alleles, especially DR and DQ, strongly co-occurred. The only immune exposure information available for the cohort was CMV serostatus. An association between a missense DCLRE1C variant and V-gene and J-gene trimming of TCR beta chains was found in a later genetic analysis and replicated in an independent cohort. A further reported finding was that TCR beta sequences accurately predicted the HLA-A and HLA-B alleles for most subjects in the first cohort. Because some donors lacked HLA typing at each locus, the association tests relied only on the typed subset. A group of highly shared sequence variants was considered likely to be a technical artifact of the sequencing pipeline. At a false discovery rate of 0.05, a later analysis linked some 18,000 TCR beta sequences to specific HLA alleles. Compared with the approximately 600-donor mean, donors in an Asian-associated ancestry cluster had fewer N-insertions in productive TCRs, according to a later genetic analysis. An earlier analysis of some 560 of the donors showed that most TCR beta V segments appeared in productive rearrangements either about 90% or about 30% of the time, which broadly matched IMGT annotations. In both the original and validation cohorts, the classifier was reported to diagnose cytomegalovirus status with high specificity and sensitivity. According to the authors, the approach could potentially be generalized to other disease states and immunological phenotypes. Correlated functional status among segregating V segments might reflect linkage disequilibrium, but an unknown experimental factor could not be ruled out.

Libraries came from the immunoSEQ multiplex PCR assay. A mixture of 60 forward primers for TCR Vbeta segments and 13 reverse primers for TCR Jbeta segments was used in the multiplex PCR. Amplification of the CDR3 region of rearranged TCR beta genes was performed with a multiplex PCR assay on genomic DNA. On the Illumina HiSeq System, the amplified TCR beta libraries were sequenced as 87-base-pair reads. Regarding the original processing steps: A later analysis counted some 80 million unique TCR beta chains across the 666 repertoires, and some 11 million of these chains were shared by at least two donors. A nearest-neighbor algorithm error-corrected the raw reads and collapsed the reads into unique sequences, merging closely related sequences to remove PCR and sequencing errors. Alignment of CDR3 sequences to IMGT reference sequences was used to assign V, D and J gene segments. For a sequence to be retained, a match of at least six nucleotides was required to both a V gene segment and a J gene segment. A rearrangement was called productive if the CDR3 had no stop codons and remained in frame with V and J, and every other rearrangement was called non-productive. CDR3 was defined according to IMGT convention as the region running from the second conserved V-encoded cysteine to the conserved J-encoded phenylalanine. The earlier analysis of approximately 590 of the donors excluded any sequence lacking an unambiguous match to a single V gene segment. An earlier analysis of fewer than 750 of the donors called V segments functional above 56.7% productive rearrangements and segregating when the between-donor standard deviation exceeded 5%. To diagnose cytomegalovirus status from the catalog of TCR beta chain sequences, a statistical classification framework was built. V and J gene assignment, in a later analysis, came from comparing TCR nucleotide sequences with IMGT/GENE-DB human TR gene sequences. In a later analysis, CDR3 sequences and most-parsimonious VDJ recombination scenarios were assigned using the TCRdist pipeline. In a later analysis, each TCR beta chain was defined by its CDR3 amino acid sequence together with its V-gene family, and reads without a unique V-gene family were excluded. In a later analysis, a few hundred highly shared, low-generation-probability nucleotide sequences were removed to address suspected cross-contamination and a sequencing artifact. In a later analysis, a clonal expansion index for each public chain was calculated from normalized within-repertoire ranks of inferred template counts. In a later analysis, generation probabilities were computed with a VDJ recombination model fitted to out-of-frame rearrangements, and the resulting probabilities were checked against IGoR. In a later analysis, TCR-TCR, TCR-HLA and TCR-CMV co-occurrence was scored with hypergeometric tests, and a repertoire-size bias correction was applied to TCR pairs. To estimate false discovery rates, a later analysis permuted the HLA or CMV assignments 20 times. In a later analysis, co-occurring TCRs were grouped with DBSCAN, and TCRdist sequence similarity was added when clustering was performed within HLA-allele-positive subsets. Co-occurrence clustering excluded repertoires with fewer than 30,000 or more than 120,000 public chains, plus five with anomalous nucleotide sharing. Imported from immuneACCESS, the table was reduced by TCRdb to in-frame sequences with V and J called. These copies leave out some clones; in studies compared against another copy, an unresolved V gene accounts for under half, and the cause of the remainder is not known. That table furnishes V, J and clone size, whereas the DNA furnished D and trimming. This sample's clone table shows 85,000 to 110,000 clones. The top ten clonotypes cover less than 4.5% of the sample.

As for this clone: Its antigen target is currently unknown.

The cohort consisted of some 670 healthy bone marrow donors. All cohort members were sampled while nominally healthy, although unrecorded immune exposures were likely present. The donor was CMV seronegative and belonged to the group of more than 300 seronegative cohort members. A peripheral blood sample was collected from each donor, and TCR beta sequencing was performed on peripheral blood mononuclear cells. Genomic DNA was extracted from the blood cell samples with the Qiagen DNeasy Blood Extraction Kit. Taken from cysteine to phenylalanine, the CDR3 has 15 residues. Here the CDR3 DNA is all that survives: 45 bases in frame from base 1. The germline V gene provides CDR1 ENHRY and CDR2 SYGVKD. V loses 0 bases, J loses 6 bases, and the germline ends lie 11 bases apart.

Input material: PBMCs. Rearrangement joined TRBV10-3 to TRBJ2-2, and perhaps TRBD1 as D gene, on 5 matching bases. This clonotype was sampled from a man aged 35-49 years in good health and CMV-seronegative. The sequence in DNA is TGTGCCATCAGTGAGTCGGCAGGGAAGTCCGGGGAGCTGTTTTTT. Its amino acids are CAISESAGKSGELFF.